This T cell receptor (beta chain) emerged from a study of T cells in Graves' hyperthyroidism and ophthalmopathy. This CDR3 comprises 14 residues. Trimming cost V 2 bases and J 4 bases; bases outside gene matches: 3. Looked up from germline, CDR1 is SNHLY and CDR2 is FYNNEI. TCR beta CDR3 regions were amplified from RNA transcripts. First-round RT-PCR of the TCR CDR3 relied on the HTBI primer set. One entry per CDR3 protein, called by TCRdb with MiXCR from the multiplex PCR reads. The table has approximately 870,000 distinct CDR3 sequences, 35% to 45% seen once; the top ten hold around 9.3%. Patients having uncontrolled infection, another autoimmune disease, pregnancy or lactation were not included. This clonotype was found a few times. Its target is unknown. Findings and caveats of the study: Onset of ophthalmopathy came a median approximately 6.8 months after the model predicted it.

V is TRBV2 and J is TRBJ2-5; 8 positions match TRBD2. The sequencing input was blood. The clonotype was recovered from a man aged 18 to 30 with Graves' hyperthyroidism. The CDR3 is CASSEPGGRETQYF. CDR3 DNA sequence: TGTGCCAGCAGTGAACCGGGGGGGCGAGAGACCCAGTACTTC.